The T cell receptor (beta chain) under discussion was sequenced for a study of memory CD4+ T cells and cytomegalovirus serostatus. Single viable CD3+CD4+CD8-CD45RO+ cells were sorted as the memory CD4+ T cells. The V end was cut by 0 bases, the J end by 0 bases, with 12 bases between. Germline loops: CDR1 SGHRS, CDR2 YFSETQ. The CDR3 runs 16 residues. Data came from immunoSEQ multiplex PCR; TCRdb stores just in-frame clones and leaves some out. The profile shows about 40,000 clones, around 79% of them singletons. The chain uses TRBV5-1 and TRBJ1-1; the D gene is possibly TRBD1 (6 bases). The specimen was memory CD4+ T cells from blood. This clonotype was obtained from an adult in good health and CMV-seronegative. CDR3: CASSLGRGKMNTEAFF. In DNA, the CDR3 is TGCGCCAGCAGCTTGGGCAGGGGAAAGATGAACACTGAAGCTTTCTTT.